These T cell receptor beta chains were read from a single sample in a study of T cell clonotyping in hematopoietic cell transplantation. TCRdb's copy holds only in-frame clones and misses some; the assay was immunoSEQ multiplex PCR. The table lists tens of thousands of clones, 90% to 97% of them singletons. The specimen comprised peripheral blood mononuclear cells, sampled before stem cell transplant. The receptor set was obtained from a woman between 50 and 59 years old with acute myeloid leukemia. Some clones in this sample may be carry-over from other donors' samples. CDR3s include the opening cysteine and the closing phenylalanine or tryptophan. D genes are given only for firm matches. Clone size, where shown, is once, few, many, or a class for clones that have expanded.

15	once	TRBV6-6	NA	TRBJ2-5	TGTGCCAGCAGTTACTCGGGTACGACCCAAGAGACCCAGTACTTC	CASSYSGTTQETQYF
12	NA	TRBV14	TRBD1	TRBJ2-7	TGTGCCAGCAGCCTCTCAGGGGGATGGCAGTACTTC	CASSLSGGWQYF
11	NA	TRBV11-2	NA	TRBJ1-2	TGTGCCAGCAGCTCGATTTATGGCTACACCTTC	CASSSIYGYTF
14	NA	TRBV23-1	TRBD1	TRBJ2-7	TGCGCCAGCACCCTGGACAGGGAGCCCTACGAGCAGTACTTC	CASTLDREPYEQYF
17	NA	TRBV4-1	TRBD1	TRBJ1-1	TGCGCCAGCAGCCAAGAGTGGACAGGCAGCATGAACACTGAAGCTTTCTTT	CASSQEWTGSMNTEAFF
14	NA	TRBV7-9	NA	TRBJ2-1	TGTGCCAGCAGCTTAGATTGGACTACTGTTGAGCAGTTCTTC	CASSLDWTTVEQFF
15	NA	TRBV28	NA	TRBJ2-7	TGTGCCAGCAGTTTTACCGGGAGAGAATCCTACGAGCAGTACTTC	CASSFTGRESYEQYF
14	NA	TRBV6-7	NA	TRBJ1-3	TGTGCCAGCAGTTATGCAGGGGCTGGAAACACCATATATTTT	CASSYAGAGNTIYF
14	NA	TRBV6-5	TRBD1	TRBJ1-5	TGTGCCAGCAGTCCCGACAGGGGCTCCCAGCCCCAGCATTTT	CASSPDRGSQPQHF
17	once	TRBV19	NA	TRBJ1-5	TGTGCCAGTAGTATTGGTGGTTTTGATTATAGCAATCAGCCCCAGCATTTT	CASSIGGFDYSNQPQHF
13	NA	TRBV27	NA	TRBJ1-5	TGTGCCAGCAGGTACAGAAGCAATCAGCCCCAGCATTTT	CASRYRSNQPQHF
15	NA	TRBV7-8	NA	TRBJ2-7	TGTGCCAGCAGTACCAGGGACGCGAGCTCCTACGAGCAGTACTTC	CASSTRDASSYEQYF